This TCR beta chain comes out of a study of brain T cells in children with intractable seizures. The germline gives CDR1 KGHSH, CDR2 LQKENI. The ends were cut back, 3 bases at V and 0 bases at J, with 5 bases in the middle. The length of the CDR3 is 13 residues. To note about this clone: Its matching antigen is unknown.

TCRdb's copy holds only in-frame clones and misses some; the assay was immunoSEQ multiplex PCR. Among approximately 77,000 clones listed, approximately 94% were seen once. General study points: HCMV serostatus was not known, and viral specificity came from CDR3 similarity only. Pre-surgery blood may have been undersampled, hiding some clones.

Pre-surgery treatment included at least one anti-epileptic drug. The material was peripheral blood, obtained at surgery. This clonotype was sampled from a boy under two years old with tuberous sclerosis and intractable seizures. V and J are TRBV18 and TRBJ2-5; D gene ambiguous. CDR3 DNA: TGTGCCAGCTCACCTACAGACCAAGAGACCCAGTACTTC. Its protein product is CASSPTDQETQYF.